These 6 T cell receptor beta chains came from one sample sequenced in a study of T cell changes during pregnancy in multiple sclerosis. Profiled with immunoSEQ multiplex PCR; TCRdb holds only in-frame clones, not every one. The repertoire includes roughly 29,000 clones, 93% of them detected once, and 0.43% sits in the top ten. The source was CD4+ T cells from peripheral blood mononuclear cells, collected after pregnancy. These TCRs come from a female donor with multiple sclerosis, enrolled in a pregnancy study.

The chain recombines TRBV7-2 with TRBJ1-5; D perhaps matches TRBD1 (5 bases). Germline CDR1 SGHTA, CDR2 FQGNSA. V lost 4 bases to trimming and J lost 4 bases, with 23 bases between them. CDR3 length equals 18 residues. The CDR3 bases are TGTGCCAGCAGCTCCCCTGGAGGGGCGATGGCTGGTAATCAGCCCCAGCATTTT. Protein: CASSSPGGAMAGNQPQHF.

The chain recombines TRBV5-1 with TRBJ2-5; D may be TRBD2 (6 bases). This CDR3 spans 15 amino acids. Between the trimmed V and J ends, which lost 0 bases and 5 bases, there was a span of 14 bases. Germline CDR1 is SGHRS and CDR2 is YFSETQ. In nucleotides, the CDR3 is TGCGCCAGCAGCTTGGGACGGACGGCGGGGGAGACCCAGTACTTC. It specifies CASSLGRTAGETQYF. The variable domain in full, completed from reference TRBV5-1 and TRBJ2-5, reads KAGVTQTPRYLIKTRGQQVTLSCSPISGHRSVSWYQQTPGQGLQFLFEYFSETQRNKGNFPGRFSGRQFSNSRSEMNVSTLELGDSALYLCASSLGRTAGETQYFGPGTRLLVL.

The chain couples TRBV7-2 to TRBJ2-1, with TRBD2 identical over 16 bases. Losses at the gene ends were 6 bases for V and 6 bases for J; bases not matched to a gene: 8. This CDR3 spans 17 amino acids. The germline gives CDR1 SGHTA, CDR2 FQGNSA. The CDR3 DNA reads as TGTGCCAGCAGGTTTCCGGGACTAGCGGGAGGGGTCAATGAGCAGTTCTTC. This gives the protein CASRFPGLAGGVNEQFF.

The rearrangement uses TRBV9 and TRBJ2-5; 9 bases are a match to TRBD2. This CDR3 spans 15 amino acids. Germline values: CDR1 SGDLS, CDR2 YYNGEE. Losses at the gene ends were 0 bases for V and 4 bases for J; bases not matched to a gene: 4. The CDR3 here is CASSVAGSGGETQYF. In DNA, the CDR3 is TGTGCCAGCAGCGTAGCCGGTAGCGGGGGAGAGACCCAGTACTTC. The whole variable domain, filled in from reference TRBV9 and TRBJ2-5, reads DSGVTQTPKHLITATGQRVTLRCSPRSGDLSVYWYQQSLDQGLQFLIQYYNGEERAKGNILERFSAQQFPDLHSELNLSSLELGDSALYFCASSVAGSGGETQYFGPGTRLLVL.

The rearrangement joins TRBV6-5 to TRBJ2-2; TRBD2 matches 7 bases. The CDR3 covers 16 residues. The germline gives CDR1 MNHEY, CDR2 SVGAGI. Unmatched junction bases numbered 5, after V lost 0 bases and J lost 4 bases. CDR3 region: CASSYSGGPGTGELFF. DNA for the CDR3: TGTGCCAGCAGTTACTCGGGAGGGCCGGGCACCGGGGAGCTGTTTTTT.

The chain carries TRBV10-3 and TRBJ1-1; D perhaps matches TRBD1 (6 bases). The ends were cut back, 11 bases at V and 11 bases at J, with 18 bases in the middle. Germline CDR1 is ENHRY and CDR2 is SYGVKD. This CDR3 region has 11 residues. This chain's CDR3 is CAAGGGLKAFF. As DNA, the CDR3 is TGTGCCGCCGGGGGGGGGCTTAAGGCTTTCTTT.